These 14 T cell receptor beta chains were all obtained from the same sample, sequenced in a study of cytomegalovirus exposure and HLA in healthy donors. PCR primers comprised 60 Vbeta and 13 Jbeta primers. Profiling relied on immunoSEQ multiplex PCR, and the TCRdb table lists in-frame clones only, not all of them. The sample has 100,000 to 120,000 clones, around 80% seen once. The material sequenced was PBMCs. These receptors originate from a man younger than 35 in good health and CMV-seronegative.

J is TRBJ1-2 and V is TRBV19; TRBD1 agrees at 8 bases. The CDR3 spans 15 residues. V dropped 4 bases and J dropped 5; count of bases not matched to a gene: 9. From germline, CDR1 is LNHDA and CDR2 SQIVND (reference sequence). The CDR3 region is CASSTRDRWSYGYTF. CDR3 bases: TGTGCCAGTAGTACCCGGGACAGGTGGTCGTATGGCTACACCTTC.

This chain's CDR3 is CASTPGQGNYGYTF. In DNA, the CDR3 is TGTGCCAGTACGCCGGGACAGGGGAACTATGGCTACACCTTC. The chain couples TRBV19 to TRBJ1-2; TRBD1 aligns across 10 bases. The CDR3 spans 14 residues. CDR1 and CDR2 (germline): LNHDA, SQIVND (reference sequence). V was clipped by 7 bases and J by 2 bases; unmatched bases: 4.

The V and J genes are TRBV11-2 and TRBJ1-1; D might be TRBD1 (6 bases). In germline, CDR1 is SGHAT, CDR2 FQNNGV. V dropped 4 bases and J dropped 4 bases, with 19 bases sitting between them. This CDR3 has 16 residues. The CDR3 is CASSSRGAHSLTEAFF. CDR3 nucleotide sequence: TGTGCCAGCAGCTCCCGGGGGGCCCACAGCCTCACTGAAGCTTTCTTT. Variable domain in full (rest from reference TRBV11-2 and TRBJ1-1): EAGVAQSPRYKIIEKRQSVAFWCNPISGHATLYWYQQILGQGPKLLIQFQNNGVVDDSQLPKDRFSAERLKGVDSTLKIQPAKLEDSAVYLCASSSRGAHSLTEAFFGQGTRLTVV.

This clone came up once. The chain uses TRBV7-2 and TRBJ1-1; 9 bases fit TRBD1. Germline CDR1 SGHTA, CDR2 FQGNSA. CDR3 size: 15 residues. After removal of 5 bases from V and 5 bases from J, the junction contained 9 bases not matched to a gene. CDR3 nucleotides: TGTGCCAGCAGCCGTAGGACAGGGGTCGAGACTGAAGCTTTCTTT. Protein sequence: CASSRRTGVETEAFF.

This clone was found once. J is TRBJ2-5 and V is TRBV5-1; 7 bases fit TRBD1. V lost 4 bases and J lost 3; bases outside the gene matches: 6. The CDR3 extends over 14 amino acids. Germline V lookup: CDR1 SGHRS, CDR2 YFSETQ. This chain's CDR3 is CASSPGTDEETQYF. Written as DNA, the CDR3 is TGCGCCAGCAGCCCCGGGACAGACGAAGAGACCCAGTACTTC.

The rearrangement links TRBV27 to TRBJ2-2; maybe TRBD2 (5 bases). Trimming shortened V by 4 bases and J by 5 bases, and 17 bases separated the two germline ends. Germline V gene sequence: CDR1 MNHEY, CDR2 SMNVEV (reference sequence). This CDR3 region has 16 residues. For the CDR3, the DNA is TGTGCCAGCAGTTCGTGGACTCCTCCGGGGACCGGGGAGCTGTTTTTT. Translated: CASSSWTPPGTGELFF.

A few counts support this clone. The rearrangement uses TRBV19 and TRBJ2-2; D remains ambiguous. V was clipped by 8 bases and J by 1 base, with 8 bases between them. The germline V gene has CDR1 LNHDA and CDR2 SQIVND (reference sequence). This CDR3 has 13 amino acids. The CDR3 DNA follows: TGTGCCAGTCTAACAGAGAACACCGGGGAGCTGTTTTTT. Amino acid sequence: CASLTENTGELFF.

The genes are TRBV5-1 and TRBJ1-3, with D unclear. V lost 4 bases to trimming and J lost 0 bases, with 11 bases between them. This CDR3 has 15 amino acids. Germline CDR1 and CDR2: SGHRS and YFSETQ. The CDR3 DNA follows: TGCGCCAGCAGCAGAAGTAGTAACTCTGGAAACACCATATATTTT. Its translation: CASSRSSNSGNTIYF.

This chain links TRBV5-1 with TRBJ1-5; tentatively, D is TRBD1 (5 bases). The germline gives CDR1 SGHRS, CDR2 YFSETQ. The CDR3 loop spans 15 amino acids. Trimming took 4 bases from V and 1 from J, leaving 12 bases between them. In nucleotides, the CDR3 is TGCGCCAGCAGCGTGATCCCAGGGAGCAATCAGCCCCAGCATTTT. Amino acid sequence: CASSVIPGSNQPQHF.

The chain links TRBV6-6 to TRBJ1-1; D is possibly TRBD1 (5 bases). CDR3 length: 13 residues. V shed 6 bases and J shed 0 bases, with 8 bases lying between them. CDR1 and CDR2 (germline): MNHNY, SVGAGI (reference sequence). The chain's CDR3 is CASRMDMNTEAFF. In DNA, the CDR3 is TGTGCCAGCAGAATGGACATGAACACTGAAGCTTTCTTT.

The chain employs TRBV4-1 and TRBJ2-1; the D gene is possibly TRBD2 (5 bases). Germline V gene lookup returns CDR1 MGHRA and CDR2 YSYEKL. Deletions cut 0 bases from V and 4 bases from J, with 10 bases between. The CDR3 sequence is 15 residues long. This chain's CDR3 is CASSQDEGKYNEQFF. The CDR3 DNA sequence: TGCGCCAGCAGCCAAGACGAGGGAAAGTACAATGAGCAGTTCTTC.

The V call is TRBV7-8, the J call TRBJ2-7; 11 bases agree with TRBD2. This CDR3 spans 15 amino acids. Per germline, CDR1 SGHVS and CDR2 FQNEAQ. V shed 4 bases and J 4 bases; nucleotides not matched to a gene: 6. Here the CDR3 DNA reads TGTGCCAGCAGCTCCGTAGCGGGAGGGAGGTACGAGCAGTACTTC. Translated, it gives CASSSVAGGRYEQYF.

This clone was seen just once. This chain uses TRBV7-3 with TRBJ2-3; D is possibly TRBD2 (5 bases). Trimming took 5 bases from V and 11 from J, leaving 17 bases between them. This CDR3 has 13 amino acids. Germline V gene sequence: CDR1 SGHTA, CDR2 FQGTGA. CDR3 in amino acids: CASSPLTGGGQYF. CDR3 DNA: TGTGCCAGCAGCCCCTTGACGGGCGGAGGGCAGTATTTT.

This clone was seen only once. The chain joins TRBV27 to TRBJ2-3; TRBD2 agrees at 13 bases. The junction had 2 bases not matched to a gene; V was cut back by 4 bases and J by 7 bases. This CDR3 has 14 residues. CDR1 and CDR2 from the germline V gene are MNHEY and SMNVEV (reference sequence). The CDR3 DNA follows: TGTGCCAGCAGTTCGGGACTAGCGGGGAATACGCAGTATTTT. Its protein product is CASSSGLAGNTQYF.